What follows are 22 T cell receptor beta chains derived from one specimen sequenced in a study of PD-1 blockade in mismatch repair-deficient tumors. Using immunoSEQ multiplex PCR, the repertoire was profiled, and TCRdb retains in-frame clones only, with some absent. The sample carries around 51,000 clones, 65% to 85% recorded once. Specimen: peripheral blood, collected approximately 18 weeks after starting pembrolizumab. These receptors originate from an adult with mismatch repair-deficient cancer.

A single count supports this clone. V usage is TRBV10-3 and J usage is TRBJ2-7; D possibly corresponds to TRBD1 (6 bases). Germline V gene sequence: CDR1 ENHRY, CDR2 SYGVKD. This CDR3 region has 16 residues. The ends were cut back, 2 bases at V and 2 bases at J, with 16 bases in the middle. The CDR3 sequence is CAISEIPRDTTYEQYF. CDR3 DNA: TGTGCCATCAGTGAGATCCCTAGGGACACAACCTACGAGCAGTACTTC.

The V and J genes are TRBV11-3 and TRBJ2-7, with D hard to call. This CDR3 comprises 12 residues. Germline CDR1 SGHNT, CDR2 YENEEA. V shed 1 base and J shed 5 bases, with 6 bases lying between them. CDR3 residues: CASSLGSNEQYF. For the CDR3, the DNA is TGTGCCAGCAGCTTAGGGTCCAACGAGCAGTACTTC.

The chain joins TRBV9 to TRBJ1-2; D is unclear. The V and J ends lost 0 bases and 4 bases respectively, with 13 bases between them. The germline CDR1 and CDR2 sequences are SGDLS and YYNGEE. The CDR3 spans 15 residues. In nucleotides, the CDR3 is TGTGCCAGCAGCGTAGGATCCTCAACGAGCTATGGCTACACCTTC. Amino acids: CASSVGSSTSYGYTF.

V gene TRBV7-8 combines with J gene TRBJ2-1; no firm D call. The CDR3 sequence is 16 residues long. Trimming removed 5 bases at V and 1 base at J, with 15 bases between. The germline V gene has CDR1 SGHVS and CDR2 FQNEAQ. Here the CDR3 DNA reads TGTGCCAGCAGCCCACTAATCGACCATTCCTACAATGAGCAGTTCTTC. Translating gives CASSPLIDHSYNEQFF.

The gene calls are TRBV14 and TRBJ2-7, with TRBD1 matching 8 bases. This CDR3 is built from 14 residues. J lost 5 bases, V lost 1 base, and 4 bases had no gene match. CDR1 SGHDN and CDR2 FVKESK come from the germline V gene. The DNA for the CDR3 is TGTGCCAGCAGCCAAGTACAGGGGGTCCACGAGCAGTACTTC. Translating gives CASSQVQGVHEQYF.

The sample holds a few counts of this clone. This chain uses TRBV11-3 with TRBJ2-6; no firm D call. The CDR3 contains 15 residues. Trimming shortened V by 1 base and J by 0 bases, and 4 bases separated the two germline ends. Germline V gives CDR1 SGHNT, CDR2 YENEEA. The CDR3 here is CASSLVSSGANVLTF. CDR3 DNA sequence: TGTGCCAGCAGCTTAGTTAGCTCTGGGGCCAACGTCCTGACTTTC. Looking up the rest from reference TRBV11-3 and TRBJ2-6 gives the full variable domain: EAGVVQSPRYKIIEKKQPVAFWCNPISGHNTLYWYLQNLGQGPELLIRYENEEAVDDSQLPKDRFSAERLKGVDSTLKIQPAELGDSAVYLCASSLVSSGANVLTFGAGSRLTVL.

This rearrangement joins TRBV6-4 to TRBJ2-2; TRBD1 is a possible D gene (6 bases). This CDR3 contains 13 residues. In germline, CDR1 is MRHNA, CDR2 SNTAGT. V lost 8 bases and J lost 5, with 12 bases in between. This CDR3 is CASAGTGTGELFF. The DNA of the CDR3 is TGTGCCAGCGCAGGAACAGGGACCGGGGAGCTGTTTTTT.

This clone appeared a few times. The rearrangement joins TRBV27 to TRBJ1-2; 7 nucleotides match TRBD1. The V gene end was trimmed by 5 bases and the J gene end by 8 bases; junction bases not matched to a gene: 11. Germline V gene lookup returns CDR1 MNHEY and CDR2 SMNVEV (reference sequence). This CDR3 is 14 amino acids long. CDR3: CASSPGAGGRGYTF. In DNA form, the CDR3 reads TGTGCCAGCAGTCCCGGGGCAGGGGGACGAGGCTACACCTTC.

The chain employs TRBV7-9 and TRBJ2-2; unclear D gene. The CDR3 has 14 residues. The germline V gene encodes CDR1 SEHNR and CDR2 FQNEAQ (reference sequence). V lost 8 bases and J 0 bases, leaving 10 bases between the germline ends. The CDR3 sequence: CASLTGTNTGELFF. In nucleotides, the CDR3 is TGTGCCAGCTTGACTGGAACGAACACCGGGGAGCTGTTTTTT.

The chain has TRBV19 and TRBJ1-2; no clear D. V lost 1 base, J lost 6 bases, and 9 bases lay in between. The CDR3 is made up of 13 amino acids. Germline CDR1 LNHDA, CDR2 SQIVND (reference sequence). The CDR3 here is CASSIAEGHGYTF. CDR3 sequence (DNA): TGTGCCAGTAGTATAGCGGAAGGCCATGGCTACACCTTC.

This chain uses TRBV2 with TRBJ2-5; 8 nucleotides align to TRBD2. The CDR3 runs 13 residues. With 5 bases clipped from V and 6 bases from J, the junction kept 5 bases outside the gene matches. Germline V gene data show CDR1 as SNHLY and CDR2 as FYNNEI. CDR3 nucleotide sequence: TGTGCCAGCAGTTTTAGCGGGAAACAGACCCAGTACTTC. It translates to CASSFSGKQTQYF.

The genes are TRBV2 and TRBJ2-1, with TRBD1 matching over 7 bases. After removal of 9 bases from V and 7 bases from J, the junction contained 15 bases not matched to a gene. Germline CDR1 and CDR2: SNHLY and FYNNEI. The CDR3 is 15 residues long. CDR3 sequence (DNA): TGTGCCAGACAGAAGGAACAGGGGTTTAGGAATGAGCAGTTCTTC. This sequence encodes CARQKEQGFRNEQFF. Based on the CDR3 plus reference TRBV2 and TRBJ2-1, the full variable domain is EPEVTQTPSHQVTQMGQEVILRCVPISNHLYFYWYRQILGQKVEFLVSFYNNEISEKSEIFDDQFSVERPDGSNFTLKIRSTKLEDSAMYFCARQKEQGFRNEQFFGPGTRLTVL.

This sequence joins TRBV5-1 and TRBJ2-3; D may be TRBD1 (5 bases). V lost 2 bases, J lost 4 bases, and 11 bases lay in between. Germline V gives CDR1 SGHRS, CDR2 YFSETQ. The CDR3 runs to 14 residues. CDR3 nucleotides: TGCGCCAGCAGCTTATTTCTAGGGGCAGATACGCAGTATTTT. It yields the protein CASSLFLGADTQYF.

This clone has more than one count but fewer than ten. CDR3 sequence: CASSKGLRAEKLFF. CDR3 nucleotide sequence: TGTGCCAGCAGTAAGGGCCTGAGGGCGGAAAAACTGTTTTTT. The chain combines TRBV25-1 with TRBJ1-4; D call uncertain. V was shortened by 5 bases and J by 8 bases, with 15 bases between the two germline ends. Germline V lookup: CDR1 MGHDK, CDR2 SYGVNS. There are 14 residues in the CDR3.

This clone was counted between two and nine times. This chain links TRBV6-1 with TRBJ2-2; D may be TRBD1 (6 bases). V was pared by 7 bases and J by 6 bases, with 18 bases between. Germline V lookup: CDR1 MNHNS, CDR2 SASEGT. The CDR3 covers 15 residues. The CDR3 here is CASNLNRAIAGELFF. In DNA, the CDR3 is TGTGCCAGCAACCTGAACAGGGCCATAGCCGGGGAGCTGTTTTTT.

The chain combines TRBV19 with TRBJ2-3; no reliable D call. The germline V and J ends were trimmed by 3 bases and 0 bases, with 10 bases remaining between them. The CDR3 has 15 amino acids. Germline CDR1 LNHDA, CDR2 SQIVND (reference sequence). The CDR3 is CASSIWLRSTDTQYF. The CDR3 DNA reads TGTGCCAGTAGTATTTGGTTGAGAAGCACAGATACGCAGTATTTT.

Only a few counts were recorded for this clone. The chain uses TRBV9 and TRBJ1-5; D unclear. Germline V CDR1 and CDR2: SGDLS, YYNGEE. The CDR3 is 12 amino acids. Trimming took off 4 bases at V and 2 bases at J, with 4 bases between the two ends. CDR3 protein: CASSSGNQPQHF. The CDR3 nucleotides are TGTGCCAGCAGCAGTGGCAATCAGCCCCAGCATTTT.

The J gene is TRBJ1-5, the V gene TRBV6-5; D not resolved. V lost 0 bases and J 6 bases, leaving 9 bases between the germline ends. Germline CDR1 MNHEY, CDR2 SVGAGI. The CDR3 runs 14 residues. The CDR3 reads CASSYSWQFQPQHF. In DNA, the CDR3 is TGTGCCAGCAGTTACTCTTGGCAGTTTCAGCCCCAGCATTTT.

The chain uses TRBV18 and TRBJ1-5; D not resolved. Germline V gives CDR1 KGHSH, CDR2 LQKENI. Trimming took off 5 bases at V and 2 bases at J, with 7 bases between the two ends. The CDR3 covers 13 residues. As DNA, the CDR3 is TGTGCCAGCTCAGAGGCTCGCAATCAGCCCCAGCATTTT. It yields the protein CASSEARNQPQHF. Variable domain in full (rest from reference TRBV18 and TRBJ1-5): NAGVMQNPRHLVRRRGQEARLRCSPMKGHSHVYWYRQLPEEGLKFMVYLQKENIIDESGMPKERFSAEFPKEGPSILRIQQVVRGDSAAYFCASSEARNQPQHFGDGTRLSIL.

This chain uses TRBV5-1 with TRBJ1-2; D ambiguous. V dropped 0 bases and J dropped 4 bases, with 10 bases sitting between them. The length of the CDR3 is 14 residues. Germline CDR1 and CDR2: SGHRS and YFSETQ. The CDR3 DNA follows: TGCGCCAGCAGCTTGGGACGGAATGGCTATGGCTACACCTTC. Translation: CASSLGRNGYGYTF.

The chain is built from TRBV19 and TRBJ2-5; 9 nucleotides align to TRBD1. Germline V gives CDR1 LNHDA, CDR2 SQIVND (reference sequence). The CDR3 length is 14 residues. The V gene end was trimmed by 7 bases and the J gene end by 5 bases; junction bases not matched to a gene: 8. CDR3 bases: TGTGCCAGTAAGCCGGGACAGGGCCGTGAGACCCAGTACTTC. Protein sequence: CASKPGQGRETQYF.

The chain recombines TRBV11-3 with TRBJ2-7, with D perhaps matching TRBD1 (5 bases). CDR3 length equals 15 residues. Per germline, CDR1 SGHNT and CDR2 YENEEA. V shed 5 bases and J shed 3 bases, with 17 bases lying between them. The CDR3 DNA is TGTGCCAGCAGCCACCAAACAAGGGGCTACTACGAGCAGTACTTC. It codes for CASSHQTRGYYEQYF.